These T cell receptor beta chains were read from a single sample in a study of cytomegalovirus exposure and HLA in healthy donors. Sequencing used immunoSEQ multiplex PCR; TCRdb keeps in-frame clones, though not all of them. The table records over 150,000 clones, less than 85% of them present only once. Sequencing was done on a sample of PBMCs. These receptors came from a man in his late teens or twenties in good health and CMV-seronegative. The CDR3 runs from the conserved cysteine through the conserved F or W. D genes are given only for firm matches. The size entry is marked missing in some rows and otherwise reads once, few, many or a size class.

clone size: .; J gene: TRBJ1-2; D gene: TRBD1; V gene: TRBV5-1; CDR3 protein: CASSPETGPGANGYTF; CDR3 DNA: TGCGCCAGCAGCCCAGAGACAGGGCCGGGCGCGAATGGCTACACCTTC
clone size: .; J gene: TRBJ2-2; D gene: TRBD2; V gene: TRBV9; CDR3 protein: CASSPPGGVNTGELFF; CDR3 DNA: TGTGCCAGCAGCCCCCCGGGGGGGGTGAACACCGGGGAGCTGTTTTTT
clone size: .; J gene: TRBJ2-5; D gene: .; V gene: TRBV7-2; CDR3 protein: CASSLRGGRYQETQYF; CDR3 DNA: TGTGCCAGCAGCTTACGCGGAGGGCGGTACCAAGAGACCCAGTACTTC
clone size: once; J gene: TRBJ1-2; D gene: .; V gene: TRBV15; CDR3 protein: CATSRDIPSGVGNGYTF; CDR3 DNA: TGTGCCACCAGCAGAGATATCCCCAGCGGGGTCGGGAATGGCTACACCTTC
clone size: .; J gene: TRBJ1-2; D gene: .; V gene: TRBV7-9; CDR3 protein: CASSPPGGGDECDYTF; CDR3 DNA: TGTGCCAGCAGCCCCCCCGGCGGGGGGGATGAGTGTGACTACACCTTC
clone size: .; J gene: TRBJ1-3; D gene: TRBD1; V gene: TRBV6-5; CDR3 protein: CASSYGGQHTIYF; CDR3 DNA: TGTGCCAGCAGTTACGGGGGACAGCACACCATATATTTT
clone size: .; J gene: TRBJ2-3; D gene: .; V gene: TRBV29-1; CDR3 protein: CSVLAYSTDTQYF; CDR3 DNA: TGCAGCGTCCTAGCCTACAGCACAGATACGCAGTATTTT
clone size: .; J gene: TRBJ2-5; D gene: .; V gene: TRBV21-1; CDR3 protein: CARTGEQETQYF; CDR3 DNA: TGTGCCAGGACAGGGGAACAAGAGACCCAGTACTTC
clone size: .; J gene: TRBJ2-1; D gene: .; V gene: TRBV2; CDR3 protein: CASSEARVNEQFF; CDR3 DNA: TGTGCCAGCAGTGAAGCCAGGGTTAATGAGCAGTTCTTC
clone size: .; J gene: TRBJ1-1; D gene: .; V gene: TRBV18; CDR3 protein: CASSPPVGLWTEAFF; CDR3 DNA: TGTGCCAGCTCACCACCCGTGGGACTTTGGACTGAAGCTTTCTTT
clone size: .; J gene: TRBJ2-1; D gene: .; V gene: TRBV7-3; CDR3 protein: CASSLTYNTEEQFF; CDR3 DNA: TGTGCCAGCAGCTTAACGTATAACACGGAGGAGCAGTTCTTC
clone size: .; J gene: TRBJ2-7; D gene: TRBD2; V gene: TRBV30; CDR3 protein: CAWRRGLADEQYF; CDR3 DNA: TGTGCCTGGAGACGAGGACTAGCCGACGAGCAGTACTTC
clone size: .; J gene: TRBJ2-1; D gene: TRBD1; V gene: TRBV2; CDR3 protein: CASRGDRHNEQFF; CDR3 DNA: TGTGCCAGCAGAGGGGACAGGCACAATGAGCAGTTCTTC
clone size: .; J gene: TRBJ1-5; D gene: .; V gene: TRBV19; CDR3 protein: CASTPISGNGNQPQHF; CDR3 DNA: TGTGCCAGTACCCCGATCTCCGGGAACGGCAATCAGCCCCAGCATTTT
clone size: .; J gene: TRBJ1-2; D gene: .; V gene: TRBV7-2; CDR3 protein: CASSPRDSGILEYGYTF; CDR3 DNA: TGTGCCAGCAGCCCTCGGGACTCGGGGATACTTGAATATGGCTACACCTTC
clone size: .; J gene: TRBJ2-7; D gene: .; V gene: TRBV7-2; CDR3 protein: CASSLGLGEYEQYF; CDR3 DNA: TGTGCCAGCAGCTTAGGACTAGGCGAGTACGAGCAGTACTTC
clone size: .; J gene: TRBJ2-5; D gene: TRBD1; V gene: TRBV28; CDR3 protein: CASVQGVAREQYF; CDR3 DNA: TGTGCCAGCGTACAGGGGGTAGCCAGGGAGCAGTACTTC
clone size: .; J gene: TRBJ1-5; D gene: .; V gene: TRBV28; CDR3 protein: CASSWRGTHNQPQHF; CDR3 DNA: TGTGCCAGTAGCTGGCGTGGGACACACAATCAGCCCCAGCATTTT
clone size: .; J gene: TRBJ1-5; D gene: .; V gene: TRBV6-5; CDR3 protein: CASSYYWNQPQHF; CDR3 DNA: TGTGCCAGCAGTTACTACTGGAATCAGCCCCAGCATTTT
clone size: .; J gene: TRBJ2-1; D gene: TRBD1; V gene: TRBV19; CDR3 protein: CASSFAGQGANEQFF; CDR3 DNA: TGTGCCAGTAGTTTCGCGGGACAGGGGGCGAATGAGCAGTTCTTC
clone size: .; J gene: TRBJ2-3; D gene: TRBD2; V gene: TRBV7-9; CDR3 protein: CASSSRESTDTQYF; CDR3 DNA: TGTGCCAGCAGCTCGCGGGAGAGCACAGATACGCAGTATTTT
clone size: once; J gene: TRBJ2-1; D gene: .; V gene: TRBV10-2; CDR3 protein: CASSESIGGLRDEQFF; CDR3 DNA: TGCGCCAGCAGTGAGTCGATCGGGGGGCTTAGGGATGAGCAGTTCTTC